Below, 10 T cell receptor beta chains from the same sample are listed, as sequenced in a study of CD8+CD57+ T cells in acquired aplastic anemia. Using genomic DNA as the template, TCR beta VDJ and CDR3 profiling was carried out. MiXCR, run by TCRdb on the reads, gives a single entry per CDR3 protein. The sample carries under 200,000 distinct CDR3 sequences, about 64% recorded once. The sequenced patients had an expansion of CD8+CD57+ cells seen by flow cytometry. The source material was sorted CD4+, CD8+, or CD8+CD57+ T cells (not recorded which) from PBMCs. The receptors shown here come from a human donor with aplastic anemia.

V usage is TRBV7-3 and J usage is TRBJ2-2; 12 nucleotides match TRBD2. The CDR3 totals 17 residues. Germline loops: CDR1 SGHTA, CDR2 FQGTGA. The ends lost 3 bases at V and 7 bases at J; junction bases unmatched: 9. The CDR3 DNA follows: TGTGCCAGCAGCTTTTTACTAGCGGGGGGTCCCGGCGGGGAGCTGTTTTTT. This codes for CASSFLLAGGPGGELFF.

This chain connects TRBV19 to TRBJ2-7; D unclear. V was cut by 7 bases and J by 0 bases, with 10 bases left in between. Germline V gene data show CDR1 as LNHDA and CDR2 as SQIVND (reference sequence). CDR3 length: 13 residues. The CDR3 here is CASIGQFSYEQYF. In DNA, the CDR3 is TGTGCCAGTATCGGTCAGTTCTCCTACGAGCAGTACTTC.

In nucleotides, the CDR3 is TGCGCCAGCAGCTTGGAGGGGTCCGGCAGGGATACGCAGTATTTT. Translation gives CASSLEGSGRDTQYF. The chain combines TRBV5-1 with TRBJ2-3, with TRBD1 as a possible D gene (5 bases). The CDR3 loop spans 15 amino acids. The ends were cut back, 0 bases at V and 6 bases at J, with 14 bases in the middle. Germline V lookup: CDR1 SGHRS, CDR2 YFSETQ. Looking up the rest from reference TRBV5-1 and TRBJ2-3 gives the full variable domain: KAGVTQTPRYLIKTRGQQVTLSCSPISGHRSVSWYQQTPGQGLQFLFEYFSETQRNKGNFPGRFSGRQFSNSRSEMNVSTLELGDSALYLCASSLEGSGRDTQYFGPGTRLTVL.

V and J are TRBV5-1 and TRBJ1-3; possibly TRBD1 for D (5 bases). The CDR3 is 17 amino acids. Deletions cut 4 bases from V and 4 bases from J, with 21 bases between. From germline, CDR1 is SGHRS and CDR2 YFSETQ. CDR3 nucleotides: TGCGCCAGCAGCGCCAAGTCGTTGGGGCTAGTAGGAAACACCATATATTTT. Translating gives CASSAKSLGLVGNTIYF.

The CDR3: CASSSIGTTEAFF. DNA for the CDR3: TGTGCCAGCAGCTCTATAGGGACCACTGAAGCTTTCTTT. This chain links TRBV7-9 with TRBJ1-1; TRBD1 is a possible D gene (5 bases). CDR1 and CDR2 (germline): SEHNR, FQNEAQ (reference sequence). V lost 4 bases to trimming and J lost 4 bases, with 10 bases between them. The CDR3 contains 13 residues.

This sequence joins TRBV2 and TRBJ2-3; D gene ambiguous. Germline CDR1 is SNHLY and CDR2 is FYNNEI. V gave up 10 bases and J gave up 6 bases, with 11 bases separating them. The length of the CDR3 is 11 residues. Here the CDR3 DNA reads TGTGCCACGCTACTTCGGGATACGCAGTATTTT. Residues: CATLLRDTQYF.

This clonotype came up many times. V gene TRBV20-1 combines with J gene TRBJ2-7; TRBD2 might be the D (6 bases). V was shortened by 2 bases and J by 1 base, with 12 bases between the two germline ends. CDR1 and CDR2 from the germline V gene are DFQATT and SNEGSKA (reference sequence). This CDR3 has 14 residues. CDR3 in amino acids: CSARPGGDSYEQYF. The CDR3 DNA is TGCAGTGCTAGACCTGGCGGGGATTCCTACGAGCAGTACTTC.

Here the CDR3 reads CASSSGGGGYNEQFF. As DNA, the CDR3 is TGTGCCAGCAGTAGCGGGGGGGGGGGCTACAATGAGCAGTTCTTC. V is TRBV6-4 and J is TRBJ2-1; 10 nucleotides align to TRBD2. The V and J ends lost 5 bases and 3 bases, in that order; junction bases with no gene match: 4. This CDR3 is built from 15 residues. CDR1 is MRHNA, CDR2 SNTAGT, per germline.

The sample holds a few counts of this clonotype. This chain connects TRBV5-1 to TRBJ2-7; no clear D gene. The germline CDR1 and CDR2 sequences are SGHRS and YFSETQ. The CDR3 has 14 residues. V was pared by 4 bases and J by 0 bases, with 11 bases between. The CDR3 region is CASSPSRSSYEQYF. The CDR3 region has the DNA TGCGCCAGCAGCCCCTCGAGGAGCTCCTACGAGCAGTACTTC. The full variable domain, in which reference TRBV5-1 and TRBJ2-7 provide the parts outside the CDR3, is KAGVTQTPRYLIKTRGQQVTLSCSPISGHRSVSWYQQTPGQGLQFLFEYFSETQRNKGNFPGRFSGRQFSNSRSEMNVSTLELGDSALYLCASSPSRSSYEQYFGPGTRLTVT.

The gene calls are TRBV20-1 and TRBJ2-1; 8 positions agree with TRBD2. Germline lookup yields CDR1 DFQATT and CDR2 SNEGSKA (reference sequence). This CDR3 is built from 12 residues. The J segment lost 6 bases and the V segment lost 6 bases, leaving 4 bases of the junction unmatched. The CDR3 sequence is CSARLASNEQFF. The CDR3 DNA reads as TGCAGTGCCAGACTAGCGAGCAATGAGCAGTTCTTC.